These 19 T cell receptor beta chains share one sample of origin, sequenced in a study of PD-L1 blockade in urothelial cancer. The repertoire was sequenced with immunoSEQ multiplex PCR; TCRdb's copy has only in-frame clones and lacks some. The sample lists some 53,000 clones, roughly 75% occurring once. The time point here: pretreatment peripheral blood. The sample here was PBMCs, taken around atezolizumab (anti-PD-L1) treatment. These receptors all stem from a man between 65 and 79 years old with urothelial cancer.

V and J are TRBV7-9 and TRBJ1-1; TRBD1 matches at 10 bases. Unmatched junction bases numbered 6, after V lost 4 bases and J lost 7 bases. The CDR3 contains 14 residues. Germline V gene data show CDR1 as SEHNR and CDR2 as FQNEAQ (reference sequence). CDR3 sequence reads: CASSWGQGTGEAFF. Written as DNA, the CDR3 is TGTGCCAGCAGCTGGGGACAGGGGACCGGTGAAGCTTTCTTT.

This clone was observed a handful of times. The rearrangement uses TRBV11-2 and TRBJ2-2; TRBD2 matches at 10 bases. Germline loops: CDR1 SGHAT, CDR2 FQNNGV. V was clipped by 3 bases and J by 8 bases; unmatched bases: 18. CDR3 length: 19 amino acids. CDR3 bases: TGTGCCAGCAGCTTTCGTCTATCATCAGCGGGGGGGCTGGGAGGGGAGCTGTTTTTT. This codes for CASSFRLSSAGGLGGELFF.

This chain connects TRBV28 to TRBJ2-7; 8 bases are a match to TRBD1. CDR3 length: 17 amino acids. The germline gives CDR1 MDHEN, CDR2 SYDVKM. V lost 2 bases and J lost 3; bases outside the gene matches: 12. The CDR3 loop reads CASSLVQGARLFYEQYF. The CDR3 DNA follows: TGTGCCAGCAGTTTAGTCCAGGGGGCACGCCTCTTCTACGAGCAGTACTTC. Complete variable domain (other parts from reference TRBV28 and TRBJ2-7): DVKVTQSSRYLVKRTGEKVFLECVQDMDHENMFWYRQDPGLGLRLIYFSYDVKMKEKGDIPEGYSVSREKKERFSLILESASTNQTSMYLCASSLVQGARLFYEQYFGPGTRLTVT.

This chain connects TRBV18 to TRBJ2-3; tentative D call: TRBD1 (5 bases). This CDR3 has 17 amino acids. V was pared by 3 bases and J by 0 bases, with 16 bases between. Germline assignment: CDR1 KGHSH and CDR2 LQKENI. CDR3 in amino acids: CASSPRGGGESTDTQYF. The CDR3 coding sequence is TGTGCCAGCTCACCTAGGGGCGGTGGAGAGAGCACAGATACGCAGTATTTT.

This rearrangement joins TRBV19 to TRBJ1-6, with D unclear. V lost 3 bases and J 9 bases, leaving 12 bases between the germline ends. The CDR3 is made up of 14 amino acids. Germline V CDR1 and CDR2: LNHDA, SQIVND (reference sequence). Here the CDR3 reads CASSILADSSPLHF. Here the CDR3 DNA reads TGTGCCAGTAGTATTTTGGCAGACTCTTCACCCCTCCACTTT.

This clone was seen a few times. The gene calls are TRBV5-4 and TRBJ2-1, with 9 bases that match TRBD2. The CDR3 has 15 residues. V lost 9 bases to trimming and J lost 7 bases; unmatched junction nucleotides: 14. Germline V gene sequence: CDR1 SGHNT, CDR2 YYREEE (reference sequence). The CDR3 coding sequence is TGTGCCACCAAGGGGGCGGGAGGGCCGGGGAATGAGCAGTTCTTC. This sequence encodes CATKGAGGPGNEQFF.

The V and J genes are TRBV19 and TRBJ1-4; 7 bases match TRBD1. CDR3 length: 15 amino acids. The germline V gene has CDR1 LNHDA and CDR2 SQIVND (reference sequence). The junction had 10 bases not matched to a gene; V was cut back by 7 bases and J by 5 bases. The DNA of the CDR3 is TGTGCCAGTAAACATCCGGGACAGACGAATGAAAAACTGTTTTTT. Translated, it gives CASKHPGQTNEKLFF.

The chain carries TRBV5-5 and TRBJ2-7, with TRBD2 identical over 11 bases. Germline trimming cut 2 bases from V and 2 bases from J; bases unmatched to any gene: 6. From germline, CDR1 is SGHKS and CDR2 YYEKEE (reference sequence). The CDR3 is made up of 16 amino acids. The CDR3 bases are TGTGCCAGCAGCTTTTCCTTAGCGGGAGGGCCCTACGAGCAGTACTTC. Translating gives CASSFSLAGGPYEQYF.

A word on this clone: At the DNA level, this CDR3 is encoded by other sequences in the same sample as well. This rearrangement joins TRBV4-3 to TRBJ2-7; a weak D match, TRBD2 (5 bases). V lost 0 bases to trimming and J lost 2 bases, with 14 bases between them. CDR3 length equals 16 residues. The germline V gene encodes CDR1 LGHNA and CDR2 YSLEER. CDR3: CASSQDLGGSAYEQYF. The CDR3, as DNA: TGCGCCAGCAGCCAAGATCTAGGTGGGAGTGCCTACGAGCAGTACTTC.

This chain uses TRBV5-4 with TRBJ1-6; D is perhaps TRBD1 (6 bases). From germline, CDR1 is SGHNT and CDR2 YYREEE (reference sequence). The CDR3 consists of 15 residues. V gave up 5 bases and J gave up 9 bases, with 18 bases separating them. The CDR3 reads CASRPGDSGISPLHF. The DNA of the CDR3 is TGTGCCAGCAGGCCAGGGGATTCTGGAATTTCACCCCTCCACTTT.

CDR3 DNA sequence: TGTGCCACCGTGGGACAGCTACCCTACGAGCAGTACTTC. Protein: CATVGQLPYEQYF. V usage is TRBV27 and J usage is TRBJ2-7, with 7 bases lining up with TRBD1. The CDR3 has 13 residues. From germline, CDR1 is MNHEY and CDR2 SMNVEV (reference sequence). The trim removed 10 bases at V and 2 bases at J, leaving 8 bases unmatched.

J is TRBJ2-7 and V is TRBV9; 8 nucleotides match TRBD1. CDR1 is SGDLS and CDR2 is YYNGEE in the germline V gene. J was trimmed by 6 bases and V by 0 bases; bases with no gene match: 8. There are 15 residues in the CDR3. The CDR3 DNA is TGTGCCAGCAGCGTAGGTCCACAAACAGGGGGCGAGCAGTACTTC. Its protein is CASSVGPQTGGEQYF.

The V and J genes are TRBV7-2 and TRBJ1-2; TRBD1 agrees at 9 bases. V lost 6 bases to trimming and J lost 1 base; unmatched junction nucleotides: 12. Germline CDR1 SGHTA, CDR2 FQGNSA. The CDR3 spans 17 residues. DNA for the CDR3: TGTGCCAGCAGACCACGGACAGGGGACGGGGTTAACTATGGCTACACCTTC. Translation gives CASRPRTGDGVNYGYTF.

The chain has TRBV7-8 and TRBJ2-2; a weak D match, TRBD2 (7 bases). Trimming took 2 bases from V and 5 from J, leaving 18 bases between them. The CDR3 length is 17 residues. In germline, CDR1 is SGHVS, CDR2 FQNEAQ. The CDR3 here is CASSLRPRGRGTGELFF. The CDR3 nucleotides are TGTGCCAGCAGCTTACGCCCACGAGGGAGGGGGACCGGGGAGCTGTTTTTT.

This clone showed up many times. This rearrangement joins TRBV5-1 to TRBJ2-7; D uncertain. Germline V gives CDR1 SGHRS, CDR2 YFSETQ. The CDR3 contains 13 residues. V gave up 7 bases and J gave up 4 bases, with 15 bases separating them. CDR3 nucleotides: TGCGCCAGCTCCCGTGGCCCCGCTTACGAGCAGTACTTC. It codes for CASSRGPAYEQYF.

V and J are TRBV7-2 and TRBJ2-1; tentatively, D is TRBD2 (5 bases). CDR3 length: 15 residues. Trimming took 5 bases from V and 2 from J, leaving 13 bases between them. Germline V gene lookup returns CDR1 SGHTA and CDR2 FQGNSA. DNA of the CDR3: TGTGCCAGCAGCCCCCGGACCGGGGCCTACAATGAGCAGTTCTTC. This sequence encodes CASSPRTGAYNEQFF.

In this sample, this clone turned up a few times. This chain connects TRBV9 to TRBJ1-2; 7 bases are a match to TRBD1. After removal of 2 bases from V and 4 bases from J, the junction contained 11 bases not matched to a gene. Per germline, CDR1 SGDLS and CDR2 YYNGEE. The CDR3 is 16 amino acids. CDR3 nucleotides: TGTGCCAGCAGCGTTATTACAGGGGTAAGGGGCTATGGCTACACCTTC. Its translation is CASSVITGVRGYGYTF.

This chain connects TRBV29-1 to TRBJ1-6; 8 nucleotides match TRBD1. The V gene end was trimmed by 6 bases and the J gene end by 8 bases; junction bases not matched to a gene: 6. Germline V gives CDR1 SQVTM, CDR2 ANQGSEA. The CDR3 consists of 13 residues. CDR3 amino acids: CSVRQGRDSPLHF. The DNA of the CDR3 is TGCAGCGTGAGACAGGGGCGAGATTCACCCCTCCACTTT.

This chain uses TRBV13 with TRBJ2-5; 8 positions match TRBD2. Germline CDR1 and CDR2: PRHDT and FYEKMQ (reference sequence). The CDR3 runs to 15 residues. V shed 3 bases and J 1 base; nucleotides not matched to a gene: 4. This CDR3 reads CASSFRAGAQETQYF. Written as DNA, the CDR3 is TGTGCCAGCAGCTTCCGAGCGGGGGCCCAAGAGACCCAGTACTTC.